The sequence of this T cell receptor (beta chain) was determined in a study of shared clonotypes between healthy human individuals. Study background: Three plates were used per donor for CD4 naive, three for CD4 memory, two for CD8 naive and one for CD8 memory.

Sequencing was performed with immunoSEQ multiplex PCR; in TCRdb, only in-frame clones are kept and a portion is missing. The sample has 550,000 to 700,000 clones; 73% are singletons. A note on this clone: Its antigen is currently unknown.

Germline V gene data show CDR1 as SGHRS and CDR2 as YFSETQ. V lost 4 bases to trimming and J lost 1 base, with 8 bases between them. The CDR3 covers 13 residues. Regarding the study as a whole: Few donors limited the genetic and exposure-history diversity represented. The four-donor shared clonotypes exceeded non-shared clonotypes in generation probability, with non-shared ones scoring lower.

Each of the donors was a healthy adult who was HIV-negative and had not had a recent acute infection or vaccination. This sequence was found in a woman under 40 in good health. The chain recombines TRBV5-1 with TRBJ1-1; D not certain. Source material: memory CD4+ T cells sorted from blood. Subset in this sample: CD45RA-negative fraction. The DNA of the CDR3 is TGCGCCAGCAGCGCCCGATGGAACACTGAAGCTTTCTTT. It encodes CASSARWNTEAFF.